Sequencing of this T cell receptor (beta chain) was carried out in a study of vaccination effects on CD4 cells after COVID-19. Notes on the study in general: By a late point after vaccination, infection- and vaccine-induced clones had shrunk markedly through clonal contraction.

Of note for this clone: Its antigen is undetermined.

Viral peptide pools were used in the ViraFEST assay to expand antigen-specific CD4+ T cells, and sequencing came afterward. Researchers isolated CD4+ T cells once less than 13 days of culture had elapsed. Vaccine recipients had no previous SARS-CoV-2 infection; their nucleocapsid antibodies were negative. Data came from immunoSEQ multiplex PCR; TCRdb stores just in-frame clones and leaves some out. The sample has 71,000 or so clones, under 75% seen once. The CDR3 contains 16 residues. V gave up 2 bases and J gave up 0 bases; unmatched junction bases: 3. CDR1 KGHSH and CDR2 LQKENI come from the germline V gene.

Sequencing was performed on CD4+ T cells from PBMCs cultured with HCoV-OC43 spike peptides, taken before COVID-19 vaccination. Subset in this sample: HCoV-OC43 spike overlapping peptide pool stimulation. The clonotype was recovered from a human donor who received a COVID-19 vaccine. V is TRBV18 and J is TRBJ1-1; TRBD1 matches at 10 bases. The CDR3 is CASSPGTGALNTEAFF. The CDR3 region has the DNA TGTGCCAGCTCACCAGGGACAGGGGCTTTGAACACTGAAGCTTTCTTT.